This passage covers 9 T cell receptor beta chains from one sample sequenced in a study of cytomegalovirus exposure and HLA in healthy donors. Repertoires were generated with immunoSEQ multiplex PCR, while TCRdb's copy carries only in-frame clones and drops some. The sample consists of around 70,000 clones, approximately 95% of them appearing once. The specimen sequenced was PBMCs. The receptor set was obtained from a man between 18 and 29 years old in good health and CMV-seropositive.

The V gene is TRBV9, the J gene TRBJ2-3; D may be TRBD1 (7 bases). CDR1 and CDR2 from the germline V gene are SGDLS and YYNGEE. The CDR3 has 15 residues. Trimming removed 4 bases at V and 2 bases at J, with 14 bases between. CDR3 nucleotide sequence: TGTGCCAGCAGCCCCCCAGGGGGGACCACAGATACGCAGTATTTT. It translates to CASSPPGGTTDTQYF.

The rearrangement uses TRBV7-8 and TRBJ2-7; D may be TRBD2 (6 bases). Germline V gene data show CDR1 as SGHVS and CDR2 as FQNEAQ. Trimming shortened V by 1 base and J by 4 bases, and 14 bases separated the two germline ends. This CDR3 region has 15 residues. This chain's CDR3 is CASSLEPGTGYEQYF. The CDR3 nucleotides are TGTGCCAGCAGCTTAGAACCAGGGACTGGGTACGAGCAGTACTTC.

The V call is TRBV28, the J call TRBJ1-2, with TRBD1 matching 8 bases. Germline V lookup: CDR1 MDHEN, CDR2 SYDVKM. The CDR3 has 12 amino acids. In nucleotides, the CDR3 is TGTGCTTGCAACCCAGGGGGCCATGGCTACACCTTC. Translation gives CACNPGGHGYTF.

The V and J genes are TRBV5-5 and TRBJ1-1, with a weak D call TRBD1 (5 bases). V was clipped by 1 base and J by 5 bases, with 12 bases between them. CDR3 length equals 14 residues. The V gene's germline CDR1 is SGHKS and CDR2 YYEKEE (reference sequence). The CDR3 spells CASSLIREGTEAFF. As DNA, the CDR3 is TGTGCCAGCAGCTTGATCAGGGAGGGGACTGAAGCTTTCTTT.

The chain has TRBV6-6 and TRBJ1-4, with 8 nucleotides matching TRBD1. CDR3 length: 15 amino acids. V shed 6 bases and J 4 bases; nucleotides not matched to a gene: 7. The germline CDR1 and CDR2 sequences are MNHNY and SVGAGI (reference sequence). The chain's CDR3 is CASSHGQGGNEKLFF. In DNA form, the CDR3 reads TGTGCCAGCAGCCACGGACAGGGCGGTAATGAAAAACTGTTTTTT.

CDR3 sequence: CAISPGLAGGETQYF. CDR3 DNA sequence: TGTGCCATTAGCCCGGGACTAGCGGGAGGTGAGACCCAGTACTTC. The V and J genes are TRBV10-3 and TRBJ2-5; TRBD2 aligns across 15 bases. CDR3 size: 15 residues. The V gene's germline CDR1 is ENHRY and CDR2 SYGVKD. V lost 9 bases, J lost 5 bases, and 7 bases stayed unmatched.

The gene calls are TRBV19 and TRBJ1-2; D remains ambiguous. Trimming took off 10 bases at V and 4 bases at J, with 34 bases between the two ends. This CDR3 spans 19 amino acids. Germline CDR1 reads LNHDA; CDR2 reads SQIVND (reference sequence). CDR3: CATRSHLGGKAALGYGYTF. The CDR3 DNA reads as TGTGCCACCAGGAGCCATCTTGGAGGGAAGGCCGCTCTGGGCTATGGCTACACCTTC.

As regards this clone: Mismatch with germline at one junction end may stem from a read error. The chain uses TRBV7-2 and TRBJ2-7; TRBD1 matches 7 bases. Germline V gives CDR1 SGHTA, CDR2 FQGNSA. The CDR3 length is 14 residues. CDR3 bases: TGTGCCAGCAGCTTGTCAACCCTTGGAGACAGGGCGGACTTC. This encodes CASSLSTLGDRADF.

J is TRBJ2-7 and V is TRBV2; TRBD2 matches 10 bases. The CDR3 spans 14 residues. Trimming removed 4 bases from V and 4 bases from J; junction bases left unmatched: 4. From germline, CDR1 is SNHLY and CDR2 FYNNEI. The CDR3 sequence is CASSGPSGSYEQYF. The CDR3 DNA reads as TGTGCCAGCAGTGGGCCTAGCGGGAGTTACGAGCAGTACTTC.